This record looks at one TCR beta chain sequence and its context. Antigen unknown. A read error may account for a junction end that differs from germline. These data are taken from a study of blood T cells in healthy people across ages. A minimum of 7 million PBMCs was isolated per sample. No fewer than 5 micrograms of total RNA were isolated from every sample. Notes on the study in general: Donors of long life had a larger count of naive CD4+ cells and greater diversity than aged donors.

Using a J-beta primer mix together with a sample-barcoded 5' primer, a second PCR was run for roughly 6 to 12 cycles. A template-switch adaptor that had 12 random nucleotides put a tag on each cDNA molecule. TCRdb itself ran the 5' RACE reads through MiXCR, one entry per CDR3 protein. Among about 680,000 distinct CDR3 sequences, 45% to 50% were seen once, and the ten largest hold roughly a third. The material sequenced was blood. The sequence was collected from an older woman in good health.

The CDR3 region is CSARDVAGGTYNGQFF. The CDR3 DNA reads as TGCAGTGCTAGAGATGTAGCGGGAGGAACATACAATGGGCAGTTCTTC. The J gene is TRBJ2-1, the V gene TRBV20-1; TRBD2 aligns across 10 bases. CDR1 and CDR2 (germline): DFQATT, SNEGSKA (reference sequence). The CDR3 contains 16 residues.